The clone carrying this T cell receptor beta chain was counted a single time. Its antigen is not known. Germline CDR1 and CDR2: SGHRS and YFSETQ. Unmatched junction bases numbered 4, after V lost 0 bases and J lost 6 bases. CDR3 length: 15 amino acids. The protocol was immunoSEQ multiplex PCR, while the TCRdb copy is restricted to in-frame clones and leaves out a portion. The table lists tens of thousands of clones, 78% of them singletons. Busulfan-fludarabine conditioning, marrow transplant, and cyclophosphamide on days +3 and +4 were administered. The sample originates from a study of T cells after posttransplantation cyclophosphamide. General study points: Skin or GI-infiltrating T cells shared few TRB sequences with blood. After PTCy, TRB diversity resembled that of CNI/methotrexate controls. Later blood repertoires were often dominated by clones from the donor CD8+ memory compartment.

The sequences come from CD4+ T cells sorted from blood, collected around 2,000 days after a stem cell transplant with posttransplant cyclophosphamide. J is TRBJ1-5 and V is TRBV5-1; 9 bases map to TRBD1. This TCR was sampled from a female patient aged 40 to 50 who received an allogeneic stem cell transplant from a related donor, was CMV-positive, and had no GVHD. Some T cells may be transferred from the graft donor. CDR3 protein: CASSLGQGVFQPQHF. CDR3 sequence (DNA): TGCGCCAGCAGCTTGGGACAGGGGGTTTTTCAGCCCCAGCATTTT.